Detailed here is one TCR beta chain. Its target is not known. Data came from immunoSEQ multiplex PCR; TCRdb stores just in-frame clones and leaves some out. The sample lists fewer than 200,000 clones; 85% were seen once. The sample originates from a study of cytomegalovirus exposure and HLA in healthy donors. Broader study findings: Altogether, 164 TCR beta chains were recorded as cytomegalovirus-associated. TCR clusters originating in the first cohort tended to co-occur in the 100 to 150 validation repertoires, according to a later analysis.

Germline assignment: CDR1 SGHAT and CDR2 FQNNGV. V gave up 6 bases and J gave up 13 bases; unmatched junction bases: 14. The CDR3 runs to 14 residues. Specimen: PBMCs. This TCR came from a man aged 18 to 30 in good health and CMV-seropositive. The chain recombines TRBV11-2 with TRBJ2-1; 8 nucleotides agree with TRBD1. The DNA of the CDR3 is TGTGCCAGCAGAGCCGGGACAGGTGATATCTACCAGTTCTTC. This sequence encodes CASRAGTGDIYQFF.